Each of the 24 T cell receptor beta chains below was sequenced from the same sample in a study of cytomegalovirus exposure and HLA in healthy donors (dated by TCRdb to the late 2010s). The library was generated by the immunoSEQ multiplex PCR assay. A mixture of 60 forward primers for TCR Vbeta segments and 13 reverse primers for TCR Jbeta segments was used in the multiplex PCR. TCRdb holds this immuneACCESS table with in-frame rearrangements only. Some clones are missing; in checked studies, unresolved V genes explain under half, and the rest has no known cause. Within this sample are roughly 120,000 clones, with roughly 71% of them counted one time only. Jointly, the top ten make up 8% to 10% of the sample. Sequencing used PBMCs. These receptors all stem from a man younger than 30 in good health and CMV-seropositive.

This clone was seen only a few times. The DNA of the CDR3 is TGTGCCACCAGCAGCCAGGGGAATCAGCCCCAGCATTTT. This codes for CATSSQGNQPQHF. The chain has TRBV15 and TRBJ1-5; D is possibly TRBD1 (6 bases). The V end lost 3 bases, the J end lost 4 bases, and 7 bases lay between the germline ends. CDR1 LNHNV and CDR2 YYDKDF come from the germline V gene (reference sequence). The CDR3 sequence is 13 residues long.

The V gene is TRBV6-1, the J gene TRBJ1-5; 7 nucleotides agree with TRBD1. This CDR3 is built from 16 residues. In germline, CDR1 is MNHNS, CDR2 SASEGT. V shed 2 bases and J 2 bases; nucleotides not matched to a gene: 6. The DNA for the CDR3 is TGTGCCAGCAGTGAAACCGTGGGGACAGGCAATCAGCCCCAGCATTTT. Its protein is CASSETVGTGNQPQHF.

The chain joins TRBV19 to TRBJ1-6; D possibly corresponds to TRBD1 (6 bases). This CDR3 has 13 residues. V lost 7 bases, J lost 7 bases, and 11 bases lay in between. The germline gives CDR1 LNHDA, CDR2 SQIVND (reference sequence). CDR3 nucleotide sequence: TGTGCCAGTAAGAGGACAGAGAATTCACCCCTCCACTTT. Translating gives CASKRTENSPLHF.

This chain uses TRBV7-9 with TRBJ2-3; 7 bases are shared with TRBD2. From germline, CDR1 is SEHNR and CDR2 FQNEAQ (reference sequence). This CDR3 comprises 15 residues. Trimming at V came to 5 bases and at J to 0 bases, leaving 5 bases not matched to a gene. The CDR3 bases are TGTGCCAGCAGCACCGGCGGGGGTAGCACAGATACGCAGTATTTT. Its protein product is CASSTGGGSTDTQYF.

For the CDR3, the DNA is TGTGCCAGCAGTGGGACAGGGTCAATAGGGGCGGAAAAACTGTTTTTT. This translates into CASSGTGSIGAEKLFF. J is TRBJ1-4 and V is TRBV2, with 8 bases fitting TRBD1. J lost 8 bases, V lost 4 bases, and 12 bases had no gene match. This CDR3 is built from 16 residues. Germline V CDR1 and CDR2: SNHLY, FYNNEI.

The chain has TRBV5-4 and TRBJ2-5; weak D call: TRBD1 (6 bases). Germline CDR1 is SGHNT and CDR2 is YYREEE (reference sequence). Trimming removed 4 bases from V and 4 bases from J, with 20 bases in between. CDR3 length equals 16 residues. The CDR3 sequence: CASSPGVVTGTETQYF. CDR3 in DNA: TGTGCCAGCAGCCCCGGGGTGGTCACAGGGACAGAGACCCAGTACTTC.

The chain has TRBV9 and TRBJ1-1; 8 nucleotides match TRBD1. Germline CDR1 reads SGDLS; CDR2 reads YYNGEE. After removal of 3 bases from V and 4 bases from J, the junction contained 5 bases not matched to a gene. This CDR3 is 14 amino acids long. The CDR3 DNA reads TGTGCCAGCAGCGCAACAGGGGGGGTCACTGAAGCTTTCTTT. It yields the protein CASSATGGVTEAFF. Filled out from reference TRBV9 and TRBJ1-1, the complete variable domain reads DSGVTQTPKHLITATGQRVTLRCSPRSGDLSVYWYQQSLDQGLQFLIQYYNGEERAKGNILERFSAQQFPDLHSELNLSSLELGDSALYFCASSATGGVTEAFFGQGTRLTVV.

The table lists this clone with a count of one. The CDR3 protein is CASSFIHGVMNTEAFF. CDR3 nucleotide sequence: TGCGCCAGCAGCTTTATTCACGGGGTCATGAACACTGAAGCTTTCTTT. The chain has TRBV5-1 and TRBJ1-1; D is unresolved. The CDR3 has 16 residues. V lost 2 bases to trimming and J lost 0 bases, with 14 bases between them. Germline lookup yields CDR1 SGHRS and CDR2 YFSETQ.

This chain connects TRBV29-1 to TRBJ2-7, with a possible D match to TRBD1 (7 bases). The V and J ends lost 3 bases and 6 bases respectively, with 15 bases between them. This CDR3 is built from 13 residues. Germline assignment: CDR1 SQVTM and CDR2 ANQGSEA. CDR3 in amino acids: CSVEGRGETEQYF. DNA of the CDR3: TGCAGCGTTGAGGGCAGGGGGGAGACCGAGCAGTACTTC.

This clone was recorded only once. The rearrangement joins TRBV4-2 to TRBJ2-3, with TRBD2 identical over 9 bases. V lost 0 bases, J lost 2 bases, and 6 bases stayed unmatched. The CDR3 is 17 residues long. Germline CDR1 is LGHNA and CDR2 is YNFKEQ. The CDR3 region is CASSQEYAGGPTDTQYF. For the CDR3, the DNA is TGTGCCAGCAGCCAAGAATACGCGGGGGGGCCCACAGATACGCAGTATTTT.

The V gene is TRBV7-2, the J gene TRBJ2-3, with TRBD2 identical over 12 bases. Germline CDR1 and CDR2: SGHTA and FQGNSA. The trim removed 5 bases at V and 2 bases at J, leaving 8 bases unmatched. The CDR3 sequence is 17 residues long. The CDR3 sequence: CASSPRLAGAATDTQYF. In nucleotides, the CDR3 is TGTGCCAGCAGCCCGAGACTAGCGGGGGCCGCCACAGATACGCAGTATTTT.

The J gene is TRBJ1-2, the V gene TRBV19, with unresolved D. CDR3 length: 14 amino acids. Germline assignment: CDR1 LNHDA and CDR2 SQIVND (reference sequence). Deletions cut 6 bases from V and 0 bases from J, with 11 bases between. The CDR3 reads CASSRETPNYGYTF. CDR3 sequence (DNA): TGTGCCAGTAGCCGGGAGACCCCTAACTATGGCTACACCTTC.

The V gene is TRBV28, the J gene TRBJ2-1; 12 bases agree with TRBD2. With 5 bases clipped from V and 5 bases from J, the junction kept 25 bases outside the gene matches. The CDR3 is made up of 22 amino acids. From germline, CDR1 is MDHEN and CDR2 SYDVKM. CDR3 residues: CASSSAGLLAGGQFHADNEQFF. CDR3 DNA sequence: TGTGCCAGCAGTAGCGCGGGACTTCTAGCGGGGGGGCAATTTCATGCGGACAATGAGCAGTTCTTC.

The CDR3 spells CASSESGGPPTEQFF. The DNA for the CDR3 is TGTGCCAGCAGTGAGTCGGGGGGCCCCCCAACGGAGCAGTTCTTC. The genes are TRBV6-1 and TRBJ2-1; weak D call: TRBD2 (7 bases). CDR3 size: 15 residues. CDR1 is MNHNS and CDR2 is SASEGT in the germline V gene. V lost 3 bases and J 10 bases, leaving 19 bases between the germline ends.

The V gene is TRBV4-1, the J gene TRBJ2-1; tentative D call: TRBD2 (6 bases). The CDR3 has 13 residues. The ends were cut back, 2 bases at V and 8 bases at J, with 10 bases in the middle. The V gene's germline CDR1 is MGHRA and CDR2 YSYEKL. Here the CDR3 reads CASSQPRDYEQFF. The CDR3 DNA is TGCGCCAGCAGCCAACCCCGGGACTATGAGCAGTTCTTC.

V and J are TRBV27 and TRBJ1-6; D not resolved. CDR3 length: 12 residues. The ends were cut back, 7 bases at V and 12 bases at J, with 13 bases in the middle. CDR1 is MNHEY, CDR2 SMNVEV, per germline (reference sequence). CDR3 DNA: TGTGCCAGCACAGGTACGCACGGACCCCTCCACTTT. Translation gives CASTGTHGPLHF.

The chain carries TRBV15 and TRBJ2-5; 12 nucleotides agree with TRBD2. J lost 2 bases, V lost 0 bases, and 10 bases had no gene match. This CDR3 spans 19 amino acids. The V gene's germline CDR1 is LNHNV and CDR2 YYDKDF (reference sequence). The CDR3 is CATSRDGVTSGGPQETQYF. The CDR3 region has the DNA TGTGCCACCAGCAGAGATGGGGTTACTAGCGGGGGGCCTCAAGAGACCCAGTACTTC.

The chain recombines TRBV10-1 with TRBJ2-1; maybe TRBD1 (5 bases). The CDR3 totals 15 residues. Germline-derived CDR1 and CDR2 are WNHNN and SYGVQD (reference sequence). V lost 2 bases and J lost 2, with 10 bases in between. CDR3 region: CASSEETDPYNEQFF. CDR3 nucleotide sequence: TGCGCCAGCAGTGAGGAGACAGACCCCTACAATGAGCAGTTCTTC.

The chain employs TRBV18 and TRBJ2-1, with D perhaps TRBD1 (5 bases). Germline V gene sequence: CDR1 KGHSH, CDR2 LQKENI. V lost 5 bases, J lost 7 bases, and 15 bases lay in between. The CDR3 length is 14 residues. In DNA, the CDR3 is TGTGCCAGCTCAAGGGGCGACTGGACGAATGAGCAGTTCTTC. As protein: CASSRGDWTNEQFF. The full variable domain, completed using reference TRBV18 and TRBJ2-1, is NAGVMQNPRHLVRRRGQEARLRCSPMKGHSHVYWYRQLPEEGLKFMVYLQKENIIDESGMPKERFSAEFPKEGPSILRIQQVVRGDSAAYFCASSRGDWTNEQFFGPGTRLTVL.

A single count supports this clone. The chain carries TRBV5-4 and TRBJ2-4; possible D gene TRBD1, 5 bases. The V gene's germline CDR1 is SGHNT and CDR2 YYREEE (reference sequence). The ends were cut back, 1 base at V and 9 bases at J, with 11 bases in the middle. CDR3 length: 13 amino acids. The CDR3 reads CASSLYQGSIQYF. CDR3 DNA sequence: TGTGCCAGCAGCTTGTACCAGGGTAGCATTCAGTACTTC.

This chain uses TRBV7-9 with TRBJ2-3; 16 bases agree with TRBD2. V lost 4 bases, J lost 4 bases, and 2 bases stayed unmatched. CDR1 and CDR2 from the germline V gene are SEHNR and FQNEAQ (reference sequence). The CDR3 covers 16 residues. The CDR3 sequence is CASSSGLAGGPDTQYF. As DNA, the CDR3 is TGTGCCAGCAGCTCGGGACTAGCGGGGGGGCCAGATACGCAGTATTTT.

The chain joins TRBV6-6 to TRBJ1-6; D possibly corresponds to TRBD1 (6 bases). Deletions cut 5 bases from V and 0 bases from J, with 8 bases between. The CDR3 extends over 15 amino acids. Germline CDR1 reads MNHNY; CDR2 reads SVGAGI (reference sequence). The CDR3 nucleotides read TGTGCCAGCAGTAAGGACAGCTCCTATAATTCACCCCTCCACTTT. This encodes CASSKDSSYNSPLHF.

Comment on this clone: Other DNA sequences of this sample code for an identical CDR3. The chain uses TRBV7-9 and TRBJ2-3; D gene unclear. The ends were cut back, 0 bases at V and 0 bases at J, with 4 bases in the middle. CDR1 is SEHNR and CDR2 is FQNEAQ in the germline V gene (reference sequence). This CDR3 is 14 amino acids long. Written as DNA, the CDR3 is TGTGCCAGCAGCTTAGCCGGGAGCACAGATACGCAGTATTTT. This encodes CASSLAGSTDTQYF.

This sequence joins TRBV30 and TRBJ2-7; 8 bases align to TRBD1. Per the germline V gene, CDR1 is GTSNPN and CDR2 is SVGIG (reference sequence). This CDR3 is built from 12 residues. With V trimmed by 6 bases and J by 7 bases, 8 bases remained unmatched. The chain's CDR3 is CACTGDRLEQYF. The CDR3 DNA is TGTGCCTGTACAGGGGACAGGCTGGAGCAGTACTTC. The whole variable domain, filled in from reference TRBV30 and TRBJ2-7, reads SQTIHQWPATLVQPVGSPLSLECTVEGTSNPNLYWYRQAAGRGLQLLFYSVGIGQISSEVPQNLSASRPQDRQFILSSKKLLLSDSGFYLCACTGDRLEQYFGPGTRLTVT.